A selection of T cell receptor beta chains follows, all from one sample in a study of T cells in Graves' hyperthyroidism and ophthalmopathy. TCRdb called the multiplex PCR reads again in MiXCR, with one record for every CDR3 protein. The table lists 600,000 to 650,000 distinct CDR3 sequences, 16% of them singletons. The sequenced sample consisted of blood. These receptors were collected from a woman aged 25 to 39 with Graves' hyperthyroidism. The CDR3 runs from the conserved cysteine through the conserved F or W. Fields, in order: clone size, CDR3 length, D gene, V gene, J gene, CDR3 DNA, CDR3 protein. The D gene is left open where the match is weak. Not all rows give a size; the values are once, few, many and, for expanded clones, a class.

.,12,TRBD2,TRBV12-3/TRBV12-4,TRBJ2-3,TGTGCCAGCAGTTTCTCTAGCGGGATTGTGTATTTT,CASSFSSGIVYF
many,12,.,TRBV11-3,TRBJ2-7,TGTGCCAGCGGGGACGAGCGTTACGAGCAGTACTTC,CASGDERYEQYF
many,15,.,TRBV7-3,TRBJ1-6,TGTGCCAGCAGCTTAGGACAGTCGAATAATTCACCCCTCCACTTT,CASSLGQSNNSPLHF
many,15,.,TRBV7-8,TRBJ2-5,TGTGCCAGCAGCTTAGGGGCGAGTAGCGGAGAGACCCAGTACTTC,CASSLGASSGETQYF
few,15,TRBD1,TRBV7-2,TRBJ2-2,TGTGCCAGCAGCCCGGGACAGCTGAACACCGGGGAGCTGTTTTTT,CASSPGQLNTGELFF
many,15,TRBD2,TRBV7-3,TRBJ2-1,TGTGCCAGCAGCGGTACTGGCGGGAGGGACAATGAGCAGTTCTTC,CASSGTGGRDNEQFF
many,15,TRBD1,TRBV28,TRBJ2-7,TGTGCCAGCAGCCTCGAGGGGACAGGGGCCTACGAGCAGTACTTC,CASSLEGTGAYEQYF
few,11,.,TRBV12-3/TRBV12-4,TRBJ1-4,TGTGCCAGCAGTACAGGGTATAGACTGTTTTTT,CASSTGYRLFF
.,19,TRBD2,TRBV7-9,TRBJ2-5,TGTGCCAGCACCCTAAGAGGTACTAGCGGGCCGAGGCGCCAAGAGACCCAGTACTTC,CASTLRGTSGPRRQETQYF
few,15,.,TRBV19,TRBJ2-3,TGTGCCAGTAACCTTGGACAGTATCCTCCAGATACGCAGTATTTT,CASNLGQYPPDTQYF
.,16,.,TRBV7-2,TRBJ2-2,TGTGCCAGCAGCTTAGAAGCGGCAAAGAACACCGGGGAGCTGTTTTTT,CASSLEAAKNTGELFF
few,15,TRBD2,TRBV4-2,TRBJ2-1,TGTGCCAGCAGCCAAGTAGAGGACGGGCTAGCGGAACAGTTCTTC,CASSQVEDGLAEQFF
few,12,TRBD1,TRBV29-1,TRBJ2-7,TGCAGCGCCCTTGACAGGGGGGACGAGCAGTACTTC,CSALDRGDEQYF
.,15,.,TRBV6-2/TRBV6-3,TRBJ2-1,TGTGCCAGCAGTTACGATAGGCGGTTTTACAATGAGCAGTTCTTC,CASSYDRRFYNEQFF
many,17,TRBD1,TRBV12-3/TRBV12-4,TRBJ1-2,TGTGCCAGCAGTCAAAAGGGGACAGGGAATATACACTATGGCTACACCTTC,CASSQKGTGNIHYGYTF
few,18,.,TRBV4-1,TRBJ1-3,TGCGCCAGCAGCCAAGAGGGATTGACAGCCTTCTCTGGAAACACCATATATTTT,CASSQEGLTAFSGNTIYF
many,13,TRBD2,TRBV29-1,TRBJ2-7,TGCAGCGCCCAGGGACTAGCGGGAGACGAGCAGTACTTC,CSAQGLAGDEQYF
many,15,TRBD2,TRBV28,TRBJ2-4,TGTGCCAGCAATTCAGCGGGAGTAGCCAAAAACATTCAGTACTTC,CASNSAGVAKNIQYF
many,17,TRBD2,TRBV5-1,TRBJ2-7,TGCGCCAGCAGCTCGACGACTAGCGGAGGGAGCTCCTACGAGCAGTACTTC,CASSSTTSGGSSYEQYF
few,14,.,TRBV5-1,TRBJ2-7,TGCGCCAGCAGCTTGAACTTGGGCTCGGGGGAGCAGTACTTC,CASSLNLGSGEQYF
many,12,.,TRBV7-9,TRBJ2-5,TGTGCCAGCAGCTCCTCCGGAGGGACCCAGTACTTC,CASSSSGGTQYF
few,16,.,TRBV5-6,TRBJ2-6,TGTGCCAGCAGCTCCCTTCAGCTGAGTGGGGCCAACGTCCTGACTTTC,CASSSLQLSGANVLTF
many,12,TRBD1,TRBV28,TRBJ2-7,TGTGCCAGCAGTTCTCAGGGGGACGAGCAGTACTTC,CASSSQGDEQYF
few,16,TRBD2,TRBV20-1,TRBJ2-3,TGCAGTGCGACCCCCACTAGCGGGAGGGCCACAGATACGCAGTATTTT,CSATPTSGRATDTQYF
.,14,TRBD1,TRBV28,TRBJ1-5,TGTGCCAGCAGTATTAGACAGGGAAATCAGCCCCAGCATTTT,CASSIRQGNQPQHF
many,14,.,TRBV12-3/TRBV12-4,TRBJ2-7,TGTGCCAGCAGTCCCAGGGCTGGGGCATTCGAGCAGTACTTC,CASSPRAGAFEQYF
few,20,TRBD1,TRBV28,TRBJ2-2,TGTGCCAGCAGTTTATACTCCGGGACAGGGACGTCAATCAACACCGGGGAGCTGTTTTTT,CASSLYSGTGTSINTGELFF
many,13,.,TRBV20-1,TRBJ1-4,TGCAGTGCTAGTCTAGGGGTGGCTGAAAAACTGTTTTTT,CSASLGVAEKLFF
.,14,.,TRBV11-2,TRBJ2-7,TGTGCCAGCAGCTTCGCCGTGGGAGCCTACGAGCAGTACTTC,CASSFAVGAYEQYF
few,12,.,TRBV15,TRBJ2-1,TGTGCCACCAGCAGAGATACCAATGAGCAGTTCTTC,CATSRDTNEQFF
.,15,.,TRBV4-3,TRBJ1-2,TGCGCCAGCAGCCAAAATCTGGACGGGACGGATGGCTACACCTTC,CASSQNLDGTDGYTF
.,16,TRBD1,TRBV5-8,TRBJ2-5,TGTGCCAGCAGCGAACTAGGACAGGGGGCAGGGGAGACCCAGTACTTC,CASSELGQGAGETQYF
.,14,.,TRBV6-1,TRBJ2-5,TGTGCCAGCAGTGCGCTCAGGGGAGGAGAGACCCAGTACTTC,CASSALRGGETQYF
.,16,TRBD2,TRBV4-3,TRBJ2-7,TGCGCCAGCAGCCAAGAAGGCGAAGCGGGGTTGTACGAGCAGTACTTC,CASSQEGEAGLYEQYF
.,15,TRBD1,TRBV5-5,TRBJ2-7,TGTGCCAGCAGCTTGGTCGGGACAGGTCTTTACGAGCAGTACTTC,CASSLVGTGLYEQYF
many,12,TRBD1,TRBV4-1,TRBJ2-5,TGCGCCAGCAGCCAAACAGGGGGTACCCAGTACTTC,CASSQTGGTQYF
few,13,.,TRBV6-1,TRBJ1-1,TGTGCCAGCAGTGAAAGGGGATGGACTGAAGCTTTCTTT,CASSERGWTEAFF
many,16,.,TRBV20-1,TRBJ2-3,TGCAGTGCTAGACCCCAGACAGGGAGGTTAGCAGATACGCAGTATTTT,CSARPQTGRLADTQYF
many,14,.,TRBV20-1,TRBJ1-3,TGCAGTGCTAGAGAGGGCTTGTCTGGAAACACCATATATTTT,CSAREGLSGNTIYF
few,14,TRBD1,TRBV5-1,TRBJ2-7,TGCGCCAGCAGCTTGATAGGACAGGGAGACGAGCAGTACTTC,CASSLIGQGDEQYF
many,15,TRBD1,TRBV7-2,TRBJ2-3,TGTGCCAGCAGCCAAAGGGGGCAGGGCTCAGATACGCAGTATTTT,CASSQRGQGSDTQYF
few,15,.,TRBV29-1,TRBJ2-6,TGCAGCGTTGAAGCCACAGGAGATGGGGCCAACGTCCTGACTTTC,CSVEATGDGANVLTF
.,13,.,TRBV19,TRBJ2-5,TGTGCCAGTAGCGGGGAGAACCAAGAGACCCAGTACTTC,CASSGENQETQYF
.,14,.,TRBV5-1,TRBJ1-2,TGCGCCAGCAGCCCCCTGACAGTTACCTATGGCTACACCTTC,CASSPLTVTYGYTF
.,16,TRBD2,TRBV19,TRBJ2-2,TGTGCCAGTAAAGGACTAGCGGGAGAGGACACCGGGGAGCTGTTTTTT,CASKGLAGEDTGELFF
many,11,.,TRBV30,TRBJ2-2,TGTGCCTGGTCAGACACCGGGGAGCTGTTTTTT,CAWSDTGELFF
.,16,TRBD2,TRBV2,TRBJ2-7,TGTGCCGGTCTTAGCCCAATAGCGGGACTCTCCTACGAGCAGTACTTC,CAGLSPIAGLSYEQYF
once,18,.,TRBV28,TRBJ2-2,TGTGCCAGCAGACTATTGGGGGTATCGTGGACGAACACCGGGGAGCTGTTTTTT,CASRLLGVSWTNTGELFF